These T cell receptor beta chains were read from a single sample in a study of OX40 agonist ivuxolimab in advanced cancers. This table comes from immunoSEQ multiplex PCR, and its TCRdb copy is limited to in-frame clones, with some not included. The sample has around 72,000 clones, approximately 84% seen once. The material sequenced was CD4+ or CD8+ T cells sorted from blood, taken in a trial of the OX40 agonist ivuxolimab. These receptor sequences come from an adult with an advanced solid tumor such as melanoma, head and neck, liver or kidney cancer. CDR3s include the opening cysteine and the closing phenylalanine or tryptophan. The order of the fields is CDR3 length, clone size, V gene, CDR3 protein. Part of the rows lack a size; the others show once, few, many or a class for expanded clones.

CDR3 length: 15
clone size: NA
V gene: TRBV19
CDR3 protein: CASSIRTDTNEKLFF

CDR3 length: 14
clone size: NA
V gene: TRBV2
CDR3 protein: CASRPTGSGNTIYF

CDR3 length: 15
clone size: NA
V gene: TRBV2
CDR3 protein: CASGGASGFRETQYF

CDR3 length: 16
clone size: few
V gene: TRBV7-3
CDR3 protein: CASSLVGPDMNTEAFF

CDR3 length: 16
clone size: NA
V gene: TRBV4-1
CDR3 protein: CASSLDMGDSAYEQYF

CDR3 length: 14
clone size: NA
V gene: TRBV19
CDR3 protein: CASTGLAPYNEQFF

CDR3 length: 15
clone size: NA
V gene: TRBV6-6
CDR3 protein: CASSLLGHGDTEAFF

CDR3 length: 16
clone size: NA
V gene: TRBV5-4
CDR3 protein: CASSDTGTGTYNEQFF

CDR3 length: 15
clone size: few
V gene: TRBV4-1
CDR3 protein: CASSSSEGLNTEAFF

CDR3 length: 14
clone size: NA
V gene: TRBV19
CDR3 protein: CASSTRGGSNEQFF

CDR3 length: 14
clone size: few
V gene: TRBV6-1
CDR3 protein: CASSSGQAYNEQFF

CDR3 length: 17
clone size: NA
V gene: TRBV11-2
CDR3 protein: CASSESLGTSGNYEQYF

CDR3 length: 16
clone size: once
V gene: TRBV9
CDR3 protein: CASSVAAGGSYNEQFF

CDR3 length: 13
clone size: NA
V gene: TRBV6-1
CDR3 protein: CASSGQGQYGYTF

CDR3 length: 15
clone size: NA
V gene: TRBV19
CDR3 protein: CASSFPVAGTNIQYF

CDR3 length: 13
clone size: NA
V gene: TRBV6-1
CDR3 protein: CASSATGNYGYTF

CDR3 length: 12
clone size: NA
V gene: TRBV5-6
CDR3 protein: CASSLDPTGYTF

CDR3 length: 18
clone size: NA
V gene: TRBV12-5
CDR3 protein: CASGLGGRSPLYTDTQYF

CDR3 length: 15
clone size: NA
V gene: TRBV19
CDR3 protein: CASSLGLMNTGELFF

CDR3 length: 11
clone size: NA
V gene: TRBV10-2
CDR3 protein: CASSSQGEQYF

CDR3 length: 12
clone size: NA
V gene: TRBV5-1
CDR3 protein: CASSLDNYGYTF

CDR3 length: 16
clone size: NA
V gene: TRBV11-2
CDR3 protein: CASSLDASGIFYEQYF

CDR3 length: 16
clone size: NA
V gene: TRBV7-2
CDR3 protein: CASSPGGTGGLETQYF

CDR3 length: 16
clone size: NA
V gene: TRBV30
CDR3 protein: CAWNVRVAGFNEKLFF

CDR3 length: 16
clone size: once
V gene: TRBV6-1
CDR3 protein: CASSEYSGRFGYEQYF

CDR3 length: 15
clone size: NA
V gene: TRBV5-1
CDR3 protein: CASSWEGAHGNTIYF

CDR3 length: 15
clone size: NA
V gene: TRBV9
CDR3 protein: CASSVDPASYNEQFF

CDR3 length: 18
clone size: NA
V gene: TRBV15
CDR3 protein: CATSRSAEGEPHHYEQYF

CDR3 length: 16
clone size: few
V gene: TRBV11-3
CDR3 protein: CASSLAGIQNTGELFF

CDR3 length: 15
clone size: NA
V gene: TRBV19
CDR3 protein: CASSIFGQVTDTQYF

CDR3 length: 13
clone size: NA
V gene: TRBV6-1
CDR3 protein: CASSGTGRQPQHF

CDR3 length: 15
clone size: NA
V gene: TRBV9
CDR3 protein: CASSVGDSLNYGYTF

CDR3 length: 14
clone size: few
V gene: TRBV10-3
CDR3 protein: CAITPGTSTDTQYF

CDR3 length: 15
clone size: NA
V gene: TRBV15
CDR3 protein: CATKGGSLMNTEAFF

CDR3 length: 13
clone size: NA
V gene: TRBV5-1
CDR3 protein: CASSLDGDYGYTF

CDR3 length: 17
clone size: NA
V gene: TRBV27
CDR3 protein: CASSSNGDVWGDTEAFF

CDR3 length: 16
clone size: NA
V gene: TRBV21-1
CDR3 protein: CASSKAQGRPSRGYTF

CDR3 length: 15
clone size: NA
V gene: TRBV19
CDR3 protein: CASSSMSAAGEKLFF

CDR3 length: 12
clone size: NA
V gene: TRBV6-1
CDR3 protein: CASSWGVVGYTF

CDR3 length: 15
clone size: NA
V gene: TRBV2
CDR3 protein: CASSRAGGPYNEQFF

CDR3 length: 14
clone size: NA
V gene: TRBV4-2
CDR3 protein: CASSQGQGRQPQHF

CDR3 length: 14
clone size: NA
V gene: TRBV5-1
CDR3 protein: CASSPEDLNEKLFF

CDR3 length: 17
clone size: few
V gene: TRBV11-2
CDR3 protein: CASSLQWSGGATDTQYF

CDR3 length: 16
clone size: NA
V gene: TRBV7-9
CDR3 protein: CASSQIGQGVADEQFF